This TCR beta chain was captured in a study of CD4 T cells in relation to SARS-CoV-2 and coronaviruses. Study details: Controls used an HIV-1 Nef peptide pool or no peptide.

The unexposed donors gave CD4+ T cells in about 2011-2018, prior to COVID-19. CD4+ T cells were isolated from the cells after around 9 days of culture. As cell numbers allowed, unexposed-donor CD4+ T cells faced SARS-CoV-2 S/N and four cold-coronavirus spikes. The table lists this clone with a few counts. Its antigen is currently unknown. The data were produced by immunoSEQ multiplex PCR, yet TCRdb's version contains in-frame clones alone and is incomplete. The table has some 23,000 clones, about 79% seen once. The CDR3 is made up of 16 amino acids. Germline loops: CDR1 LGHDT, CDR2 YNNKEL (reference sequence). Trimming pared 1 base from V and 3 bases from J, leaving 15 bases between.

The sequence was collected from a human donor in good health. The source material was CD4+ T cells from PBMCs, cultured in vitro. The rearrangement links TRBV3-1 (or the pseudogene TRBV3-2) to TRBJ1-1; D is undetermined. The CDR3: CASSQGFGQRDTEAFF. In DNA, the CDR3 is TGTGCCAGCAGCCAAGGGTTCGGGCAGAGGGACACTGAAGCTTTCTTT.